This is a list of T cell receptor beta chains from one sample in a study of radiation and T cells in renal cell carcinoma. Sequencing was performed with immunoSEQ multiplex PCR; in TCRdb, only in-frame clones are kept and a portion is missing. The table shows around 30,000 clones, with 65% to 85% occurring only once. This material consisted of blood, taken from a patient whose treatment included radiotherapy and nephrectomy. These receptors were obtained from a man aged 55 to 69 with renal cell carcinoma. Each CDR3 is given with its conserved first and last residue. A D gene is named only where the DNA matches it firmly. A clone size is listed for some rows: how often the clone was seen (once, few, many), or a class if it is expanded.

clone_size,d_call,v_call,j_call,cdr3_aa,cdr3_nt
-,-,TRBV18,TRBJ2-3,CASSETDTQYF,TGTGCCAGCTCGGAGACAGATACGCAGTATTTT
few,TRBD2,TRBV7-9,TRBJ2-5,CASSYGTSQETQYF,TGTGCCAGCAGCTACGGGACTAGCCAAGAGACCCAGTACTTC
-,-,TRBV7-9,TRBJ1-2,CASSLTDGTLRPGYTF,TGTGCCAGCAGCTTAACCGATGGGACACTTCGGCCTGGCTACACCTTC
-,-,TRBV15,TRBJ2-3,CATSNTGVTDTQYF,TGTGCCACCAGCAATACGGGGGTCACAGATACGCAGTATTTT
-,TRBD1,TRBV5-4,TRBJ1-1,CAGSSSTGGGIEAFF,TGTGCCGGCAGCTCTTCTACAGGGGGCGGTATTGAAGCTTTCTTT
few,TRBD1,TRBV19,TRBJ1-5,CASRRAGGHYQPQHF,TGTGCCAGTAGGAGGGCAGGGGGCCATTATCAGCCCCAGCATTTT
-,-,TRBV5-6,TRBJ1-6,CASSWEQGSYNSPLHF,TGTGCCAGCAGCTGGGAACAGGGTTCCTATAATTCACCCCTCCACTTT
once,-,TRBV19,TRBJ1-6,CASSLTGSSYNSPLHF,TGTGCCAGTAGTCTAACAGGGAGTTCCTATAATTCACCCCTCCACTTT
-,-,TRBV30,TRBJ2-5,CAWRGRETQYF,TGTGCCTGGAGAGGGCGGGAGACCCAGTACTTC
-,-,TRBV21-1,TRBJ2-7,CASSRSFQREAYEQYF,TGTGCCAGCAGCCGTAGTTTCCAGCGGGAAGCCTACGAGCAGTACTTC
-,-,TRBV18,TRBJ1-1,CASSPYRDTNTEAFF,TGTGCCAGCTCACCGTACAGGGATACAAACACTGAAGCTTTCTTT
few,-,TRBV18,TRBJ1-1,CASSPPWQGEAFF,TGTGCCAGCTCACCACCGTGGCAGGGTGAAGCTTTCTTT
-,-,TRBV2,TRBJ2-1,CASSVLGRRDNEQFF,TGTGCCAGCAGTGTATTAGGGCGGAGGGACAATGAGCAGTTCTTC
-,-,TRBV2,TRBJ2-1,CASSDNGYNEQFF,TGTGCCAGCAGTGACAACGGATACAATGAGCAGTTCTTC
-,TRBD2,TRBV12-5,TRBJ2-3,CASGPSSLTSIGTDTQYF,TGTGCTAGTGGTCCTTCCTCCTTGACTAGCATCGGCACAGATACGCAGTATTTT
-,TRBD1,TRBV7-9,TRBJ1-1,CASSPTGAGNTEAFF,TGTGCCAGCAGCCCTACAGGGGCGGGGAACACTGAAGCTTTCTTT
-,TRBD2,TRBV6-5,TRBJ2-1,CASKDSSGDNEQFF,TGTGCCAGCAAGGACTCTAGCGGGGACAATGAGCAGTTCTTC
-,TRBD2,TRBV2,TRBJ2-2,CASKGGRAFGELFF,TGTGCCAGCAAGGGCGGGAGGGCCTTCGGGGAGCTGTTTTTT
-,-,TRBV9,TRBJ1-1,CASSQEWGYPEAFF,TGTGCCAGCAGCCAAGAATGGGGGTACCCTGAAGCTTTCTTT
-,-,TRBV19,TRBJ2-2,CASTLWAEGPGTGELFF,TGTGCCAGTACTTTGTGGGCGGAAGGGCCGGGCACCGGGGAGCTGTTTTTT
once,-,TRBV6-5,TRBJ2-7,CASRLGPAYEQYF,TGTGCCAGCAGGCTCGGCCCCGCCTACGAGCAGTACTTC
-,TRBD2,TRBV5-4,TRBJ2-7,CASSPGTTREQYF,TGTGCCAGCAGCCCGGGGACTACACGGGAGCAGTACTTC
-,TRBD2,TRBV9,TRBJ2-3,CAGASGGTDTQYF,TGTGCCGGGGCGTCGGGAGGAACAGATACGCAGTATTTT
-,TRBD1,TRBV29-1,TRBJ1-4,CSVGGGQGSEKLFF,TGCAGCGTTGGCGGGGGACAGGGTTCTGAAAAACTGTTTTTT
-,-,TRBV2,TRBJ1-5,CASSEALSGGNQPQHF,TGTGCCAGCAGTGAAGCGCTTTCAGGGGGCAATCAGCCCCAGCATTTT
-,TRBD2,TRBV9,TRBJ2-1,CASSFRLAYDEQFF,TGTGCCAGCAGCTTCAGACTAGCGTACGATGAGCAGTTCTTC
-,-,TRBV2,TRBJ1-1,CASSGFGGTEAFF,TGTGCCAGCAGTGGGTTCGGTGGCACTGAAGCTTTCTTT
-,-,TRBV19,TRBJ2-3,CASSIRGGQDTQYF,TGTGCCAGTAGTATCAGGGGCGGTCAAGATACGCAGTATTTT
-,-,TRBV7-3,TRBJ2-7,CASSSTTTGGKQYF,TGTGCCAGCAGCTCGACGACTACTGGGGGCAAGCAGTACTTC
-,-,TRBV6-5,TRBJ2-1,CASSYAPTVEQFF,TGTGCCAGCAGTTACGCCCCAACCGTCGAGCAGTTCTTC
few,-,TRBV12-5,TRBJ1-1,CASGLRSMFGPTEAFF,TGTGCTAGTGGTTTGAGGTCTATGTTTGGCCCTACTGAAGCTTTCTTT
-,TRBD1,TRBV5-1,TRBJ2-1,CASSSITGQYNEQFF,TGCGCCAGCAGCTCCATCACGGGACAGTACAATGAGCAGTTCTTC
few,-,TRBV27,TRBJ2-7,CASSPDVGGEQYF,TGTGCCAGCAGTCCGGACGTGGGTGGCGAGCAGTACTTC
-,TRBD1,TRBV5-1,TRBJ1-1,CASSYSNGQGTEAFF,TGCGCCAGCAGCTATAGTAACGGACAGGGAACTGAAGCTTTCTTT
once,TRBD1,TRBV30,TRBJ1-5,CAWERKGAWGNQPQHF,TGTGCCTGGGAAAGGAAGGGGGCATGGGGCAATCAGCCCCAGCATTTT
-,-,TRBV6-6,TRBJ2-7,CASSYSMSGGTYEQYF,TGTGCCAGCAGTTACTCGATGTCGGGGGGCACCTACGAGCAGTACTTC
-,TRBD2,TRBV9,TRBJ2-3,CASSGKTSGVVDTQYF,TGTGCCAGCAGCGGAAAGACTAGCGGGGTTGTAGATACGCAGTATTTT
-,TRBD1,TRBV18,TRBJ2-2,CASSPSRQGATGELFF,TGTGCCAGCTCACCGTCTAGACAGGGGGCAACCGGGGAGCTGTTTTTT
-,-,TRBV30,TRBJ2-3,CAWSKRAGSTDTQYF,TGTGCCTGGAGTAAGCGAGCGGGTAGCACAGATACGCAGTATTTT
-,TRBD2,TRBV23-1,TRBJ2-3,CATLTPGLQDTQYF,TGCGCCACCCTAACCCCGGGACTACAAGATACGCAGTATTTT
-,-,TRBV5-1,TRBJ2-1,CASSDFRSAGGGEQFF,TGCGCCAGCAGCGATTTTCGAAGTGCCGGTGGTGGGGAGCAGTTCTTC